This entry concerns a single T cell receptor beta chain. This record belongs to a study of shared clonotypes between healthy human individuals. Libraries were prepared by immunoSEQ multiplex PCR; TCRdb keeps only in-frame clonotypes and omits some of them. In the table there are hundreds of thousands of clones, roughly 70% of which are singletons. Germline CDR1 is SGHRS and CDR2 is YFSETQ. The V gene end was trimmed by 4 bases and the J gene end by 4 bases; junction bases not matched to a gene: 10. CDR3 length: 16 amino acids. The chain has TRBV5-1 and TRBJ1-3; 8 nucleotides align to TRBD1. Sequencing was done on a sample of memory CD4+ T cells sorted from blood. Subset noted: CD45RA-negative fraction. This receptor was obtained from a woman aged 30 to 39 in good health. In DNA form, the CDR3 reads TGCGCCAGCAGCCGGAGTCAGGGGGCGCGGGGAAACACCATATATTTT. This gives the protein CASSRSQGARGNTIYF.